The T cell receptor (beta chain) under discussion was sequenced for a study of T cells after somatic rescue of genetic block. V was shortened by 5 bases and J by 0 bases, with 11 bases between the two germline ends. Germline CDR1 and CDR2: SGHAT and FQNNGV. This CDR3 is built from 14 residues. The table came from immunoSEQ multiplex PCR; TCRdb's copy has only in-frame clones and leaves some out. The table lists 70,000 or so clones, about 90% of them singletons, with 2.5% to 3.5% in the top ten. The TCR originated in a man aged 40-49 years. This rearrangement joins TRBV11-2 to TRBJ2-7; unclear D gene. What was sequenced was peripheral blood mononuclear cells (PBMCs). CDR3 sequence (DNA): TGTGCCAGCAGCCAAGAACCGGGCTCCTACGAGCAGTACTTC. Its translation: CASSQEPGSYEQYF.